This T cell receptor beta chain came from a study of T-cell reconstitution after alpha-beta-depleted transplantation in children. This clonotype has just a few counts. The antigen is not known. Germline CDR1 is KGHSH and CDR2 is LQKENI. The CDR3 contains 13 residues. Trimming took off 2 bases at V and 1 base at J, with 6 bases between the two ends. Preparation of the TCRbeta library used unique molecular identifiers. Using its own MiXCR run on the PCR reads, TCRdb lists one record per CDR3 protein. The repertoire includes fewer than 350,000 distinct CDR3 sequences, roughly 10% of them detected once, and about 25% sits in the top ten. Study-wide results and limits: Counts and diversity of T cells one year after transplant came mostly from newly produced T cells. The origin of high day-60 TCRbeta diversity in some patients lay in surviving recipient T cells and thymic progenitors.

This clonotype originated in a male patient aged 2 to 10 who had a stem cell transplant for chronic granulomatous disease, so the T cells may come from the graft donor. Sample: peripheral blood, taken 180 days after TCRalphabeta/CD19-depleted stem cell transplant. The rearrangement links TRBV18 to TRBJ2-7, with D hard to call. CDR3 coding DNA: TGTGCCAGCTCACCAGACGTTTCCTACGAGCAGTACTTC. It specifies CASSPDVSYEQYF.